A selection of T cell receptor beta chains follows, all from one sample in a study of cytomegalovirus exposure and HLA in healthy donors. Some clones are missing from TCRdb's copy, which holds only in-frame ones; the method was immunoSEQ multiplex PCR. The sample consists of roughly 280,000 clones, approximately 83% of them appearing once. The sample taken for sequencing was PBMCs. Every receptor here comes from a woman in her late teens or twenties in good health and CMV-seronegative. CDR3s include the opening cysteine and the closing phenylalanine or tryptophan. The D gene is left open where the match is weak. Part of the rows lack a size; the others show once, few, many or a class for expanded clones.

TRBV15	NA	TRBJ2-1	TRBD1	CATSRDRGRIRNEQFF	TGTGCCACCAGCAGGGACAGGGGGCGGATTCGGAATGAGCAGTTCTTC
TRBV2	once	TRBJ1-1	TRBD1	CASRQPGQGGTEAFF	TGTGCCAGCAGGCAGCCGGGACAGGGGGGAACTGAAGCTTTCTTT
TRBV28	once	TRBJ2-7	NA	CASSPHGARVDSLSYEQYF	TGTGCCAGCAGCCCTCACGGCGCACGGGTGGACAGCCTCTCCTACGAGCAGTACTTC
TRBV4-2	NA	TRBJ2-1	NA	CASSQEGGDSYNEQFF	TGTGCCAGCAGCCAAGAAGGTGGAGACAGTTACAATGAGCAGTTCTTC
TRBV15	NA	TRBJ1-2	TRBD1	CATSRDPRGQGANIVGYGYTF	TGTGCCACCAGCAGAGATCCGAGAGGGCAGGGGGCGAATATCGTCGGCTATGGCTACACCTTC
TRBV13	NA	TRBJ2-1	TRBD2	CASSRLAGGNLQEQFF	TGTGCCAGCAGCCGACTAGCGGGAGGGAATTTGCAGGAGCAGTTCTTC
TRBV5-1	NA	TRBJ2-7	TRBD2	CASSLLAGGSHEQYF	TGCGCCAGCAGCTTGTTGGCGGGAGGGTCCCACGAGCAGTACTTC
TRBV9	NA	TRBJ1-1	TRBD1	CASSAPLGTGEAFF	TGTGCCAGCAGCGCCCCCCTAGGGACAGGGGAAGCTTTCTTT
TRBV28	once	TRBJ2-7	TRBD1	CASNPPGQGRHEQYF	TGTGCCAGCAATCCTCCGGGACAGGGGCGCCACGAGCAGTACTTC
TRBV7-7	NA	TRBJ2-3	TRBD2	CASSLRLASPTSTDTQYF	TGTGCCAGCAGCTTAAGACTAGCGTCCCCTACTAGCACAGATACGCAGTATTTT
TRBV9	few	TRBJ1-3	NA	CASSEVTGLAGNTIYF	TGTGCCAGCAGCGAGGTGACAGGTTTAGCTGGAAACACCATATATTTT
TRBV5-1	NA	TRBJ1-3	NA	CASSSAGFSGNTIYF	TGCGCCAGCAGCTCTGCCGGTTTCTCTGGAAACACCATATATTTT
TRBV6-1	medium-sized	TRBJ2-7	TRBD1	CASSEVETGGYEQYF	TGTGCCAGCAGTGAAGTGGAGACAGGGGGCTACGAGCAGTACTTC
TRBV7-9	NA	TRBJ2-7	NA	CASSPPRQTYEQYF	TGTGCCAGCAGCCCCCCCCGACAGACCTACGAGCAGTACTTC
TRBV19	NA	TRBJ2-7	NA	CASSQTGYPTYEQYF	TGTGCCAGTAGTCAAACAGGGTACCCTACCTACGAGCAGTACTTC
TRBV5-8	NA	TRBJ2-7	TRBD2	CASSLAGGFSYEQYF	TGTGCCAGCAGCTTAGCGGGGGGATTCTCCTACGAGCAGTACTTC
TRBV5-6	few	TRBJ1-5	NA	CASSLVLDGRAYSNQPQHF	TGTGCCAGCAGCTTGGTGCTAGATGGGAGGGCCTATAGCAATCAGCCCCAGCATTTT
TRBV5-8	NA	TRBJ2-5	TRBD1	CASRPGTGTGETQYF	TGTGCCAGCAGGCCCGGGACAGGGACCGGAGAGACCCAGTACTTC
TRBV5-1	NA	TRBJ2-1	TRBD2	CASSLTSGTYNEQFF	TGCGCCAGCAGCTTAACTAGCGGTACCTACAATGAGCAGTTCTTC
TRBV18	NA	TRBJ1-2	NA	CASSQREGVYGYTF	TGTGCCAGCTCACAAAGGGAGGGTGTCTATGGCTACACCTTC
TRBV6-5	NA	TRBJ1-6	TRBD1	CASSRTGGNSPLHF	TGTGCCAGCAGTAGGACAGGGGGAAATTCACCCCTCCACTTT